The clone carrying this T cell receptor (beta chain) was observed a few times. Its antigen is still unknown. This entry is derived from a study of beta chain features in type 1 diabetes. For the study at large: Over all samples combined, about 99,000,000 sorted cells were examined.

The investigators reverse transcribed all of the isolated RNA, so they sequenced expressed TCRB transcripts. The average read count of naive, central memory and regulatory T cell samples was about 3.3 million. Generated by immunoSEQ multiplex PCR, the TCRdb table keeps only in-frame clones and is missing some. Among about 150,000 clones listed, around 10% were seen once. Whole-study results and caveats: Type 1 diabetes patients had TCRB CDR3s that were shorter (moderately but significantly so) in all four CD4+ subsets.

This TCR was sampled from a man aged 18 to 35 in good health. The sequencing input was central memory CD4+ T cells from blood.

The CDR3, as DNA: TGTGCCAGCAGCCAATTCGGGGAAGATACGCAGTATTTT. It codes for CASSQFGEDTQYF. The rearrangement links TRBV14 to TRBJ2-3, with D perhaps matching TRBD2 (5 bases). CDR1 is SGHDN and CDR2 is FVKESK in the germline V gene. V was trimmed by 2 bases and J by 5 bases, leaving 8 bases between them. The CDR3 runs to 13 residues.